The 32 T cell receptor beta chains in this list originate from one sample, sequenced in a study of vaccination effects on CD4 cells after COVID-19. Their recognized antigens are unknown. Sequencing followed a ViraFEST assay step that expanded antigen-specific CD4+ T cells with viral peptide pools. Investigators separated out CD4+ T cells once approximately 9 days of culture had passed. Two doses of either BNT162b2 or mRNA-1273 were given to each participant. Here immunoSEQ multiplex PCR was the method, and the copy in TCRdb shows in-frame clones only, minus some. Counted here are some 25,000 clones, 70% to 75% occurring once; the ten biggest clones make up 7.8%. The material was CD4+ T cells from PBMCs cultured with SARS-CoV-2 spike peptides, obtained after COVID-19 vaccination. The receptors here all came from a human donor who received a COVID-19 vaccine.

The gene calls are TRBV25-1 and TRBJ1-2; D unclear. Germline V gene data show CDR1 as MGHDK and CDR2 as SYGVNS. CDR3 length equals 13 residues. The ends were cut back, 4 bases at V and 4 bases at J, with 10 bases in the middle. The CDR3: CASSVTATYGYTF. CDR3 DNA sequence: TGTGCCAGCAGTGTAACAGCTACCTATGGCTACACCTTC.

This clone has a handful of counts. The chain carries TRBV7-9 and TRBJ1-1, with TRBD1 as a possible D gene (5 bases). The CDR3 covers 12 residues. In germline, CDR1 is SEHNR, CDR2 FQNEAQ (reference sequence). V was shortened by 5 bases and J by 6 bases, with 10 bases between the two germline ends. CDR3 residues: CASSPNRSEAFF. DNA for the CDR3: TGTGCCAGCAGCCCAAACAGGTCTGAAGCTTTCTTT.

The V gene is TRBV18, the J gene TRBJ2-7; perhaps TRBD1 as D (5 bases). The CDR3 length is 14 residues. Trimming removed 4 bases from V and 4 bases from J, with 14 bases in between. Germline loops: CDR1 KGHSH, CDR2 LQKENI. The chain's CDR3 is CASSLGQFSYEQYF. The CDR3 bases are TGTGCCAGCTCACTTGGACAATTTTCGTACGAGCAGTACTTC. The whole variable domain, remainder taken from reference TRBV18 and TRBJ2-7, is NAGVMQNPRHLVRRRGQEARLRCSPMKGHSHVYWYRQLPEEGLKFMVYLQKENIIDESGMPKERFSAEFPKEGPSILRIQQVVRGDSAAYFCASSLGQFSYEQYFGPGTRLTVT.

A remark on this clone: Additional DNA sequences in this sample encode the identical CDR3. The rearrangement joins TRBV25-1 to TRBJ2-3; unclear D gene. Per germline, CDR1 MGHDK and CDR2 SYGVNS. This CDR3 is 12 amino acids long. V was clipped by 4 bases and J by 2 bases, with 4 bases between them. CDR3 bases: TGTGCCAGCAGTGGTTCCACAGATACGCAGTATTTT. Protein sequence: CASSGSTDTQYF.

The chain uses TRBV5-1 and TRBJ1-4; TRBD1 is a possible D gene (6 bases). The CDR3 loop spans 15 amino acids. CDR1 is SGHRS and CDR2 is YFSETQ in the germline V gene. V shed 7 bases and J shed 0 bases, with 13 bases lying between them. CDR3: CASRRGGPTNEKLFF. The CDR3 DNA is TGCGCCAGCCGAAGGGGGGGTCCAACTAATGAAAAACTGTTTTTT. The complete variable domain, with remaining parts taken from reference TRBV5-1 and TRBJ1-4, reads KAGVTQTPRYLIKTRGQQVTLSCSPISGHRSVSWYQQTPGQGLQFLFEYFSETQRNKGNFPGRFSGRQFSNSRSEMNVSTLELGDSALYLCASRRGGPTNEKLFFGSGTQLSVL.

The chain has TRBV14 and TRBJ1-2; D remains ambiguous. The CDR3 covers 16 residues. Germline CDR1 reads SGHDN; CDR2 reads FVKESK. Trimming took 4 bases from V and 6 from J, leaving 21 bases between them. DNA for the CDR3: TGTGCCAGCAGCCCCACCACGGACGGACTTTGGAATGGCTACACCTTC. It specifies CASSPTTDGLWNGYTF. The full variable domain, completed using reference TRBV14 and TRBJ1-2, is EAGVTQFPSHSVIEKGQTVTLRCDPISGHDNLYWYRRVMGKEIKFLLHFVKESKQDESGMPNNRFLAERTGGTYSTLKVQPAELEDSGVYFCASSPTTDGLWNGYTFGSGTRLTVV.

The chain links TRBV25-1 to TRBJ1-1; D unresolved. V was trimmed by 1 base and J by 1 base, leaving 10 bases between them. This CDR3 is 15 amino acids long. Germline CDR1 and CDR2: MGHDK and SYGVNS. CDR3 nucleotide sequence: TGTGCCAGCAGTGAATTACGACATCCGAACACTGAAGCTTTCTTT. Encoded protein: CASSELRHPNTEAFF.

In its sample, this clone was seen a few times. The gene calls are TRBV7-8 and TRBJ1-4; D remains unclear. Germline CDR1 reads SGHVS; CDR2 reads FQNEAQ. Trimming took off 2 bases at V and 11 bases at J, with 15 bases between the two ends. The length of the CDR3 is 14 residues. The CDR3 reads CASSLREGAGKLFF. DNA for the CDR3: TGTGCCAGCAGCTTAAGAGAGGGCGCGGGGAAACTGTTTTTT.

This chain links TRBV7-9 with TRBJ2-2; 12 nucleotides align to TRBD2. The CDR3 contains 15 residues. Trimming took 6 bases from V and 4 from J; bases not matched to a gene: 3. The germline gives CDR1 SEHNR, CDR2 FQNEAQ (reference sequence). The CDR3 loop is CASRLLAGGTGELFF. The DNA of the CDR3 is TGTGCCAGCAGACTACTAGCGGGAGGCACCGGGGAGCTGTTTTTT. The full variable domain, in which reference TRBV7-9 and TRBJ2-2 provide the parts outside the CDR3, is DTGVSQNPRHKITKRGQNVTFRCDPISEHNRLYWYRQTLGQGPEFLTYFQNEAQLEKSRLLSDRFSAERPKGSFSTLEIQRTEQGDSAMYLCASRLLAGGTGELFFGEGSRLTVL.

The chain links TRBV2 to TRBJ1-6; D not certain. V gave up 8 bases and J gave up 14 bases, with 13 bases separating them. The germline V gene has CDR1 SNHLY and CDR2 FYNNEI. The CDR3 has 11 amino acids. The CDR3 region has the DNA TGTGCCAGCGCGTCTTGGGGAGCCCTCCACTTT. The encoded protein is CASASWGALHF.

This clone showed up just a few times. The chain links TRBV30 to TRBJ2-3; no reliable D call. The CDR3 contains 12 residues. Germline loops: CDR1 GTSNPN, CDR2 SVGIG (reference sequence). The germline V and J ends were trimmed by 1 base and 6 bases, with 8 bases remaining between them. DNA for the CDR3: TGTGCCTGGAGTGCCCTGGCGGATACGCAGTATTTT. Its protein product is CAWSALADTQYF. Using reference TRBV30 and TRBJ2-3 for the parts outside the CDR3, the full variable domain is SQTIHQWPATLVQPVGSPLSLECTVEGTSNPNLYWYRQAAGRGLQLLFYSVGIGQISSEVPQNLSASRPQDRQFILSSKKLLLSDSGFYLCAWSALADTQYFGPGTRLTVL.

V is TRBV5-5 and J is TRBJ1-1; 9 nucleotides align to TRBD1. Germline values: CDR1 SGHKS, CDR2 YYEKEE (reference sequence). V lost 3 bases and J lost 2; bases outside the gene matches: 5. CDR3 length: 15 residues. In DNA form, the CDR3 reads TGTGCCAGCAGCTGGGGGACAGGGCCAAACACTGAAGCTTTCTTT. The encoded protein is CASSWGTGPNTEAFF.

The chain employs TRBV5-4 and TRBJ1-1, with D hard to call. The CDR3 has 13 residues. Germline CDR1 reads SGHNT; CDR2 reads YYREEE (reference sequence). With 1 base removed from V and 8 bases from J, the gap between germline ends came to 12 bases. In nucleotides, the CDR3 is TGTGCCAGCAGCTTGAACTCCATAGCAGAAGCTTTCTTT. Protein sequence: CASSLNSIAEAFF.

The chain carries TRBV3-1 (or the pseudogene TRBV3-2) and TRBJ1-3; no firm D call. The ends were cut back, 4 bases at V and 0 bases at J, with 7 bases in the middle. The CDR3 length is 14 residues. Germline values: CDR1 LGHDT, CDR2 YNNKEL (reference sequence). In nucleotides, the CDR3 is TGTGCCAGCAGCCCAAGTTTCTCTGGAAACACCATATATTTT. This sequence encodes CASSPSFSGNTIYF.

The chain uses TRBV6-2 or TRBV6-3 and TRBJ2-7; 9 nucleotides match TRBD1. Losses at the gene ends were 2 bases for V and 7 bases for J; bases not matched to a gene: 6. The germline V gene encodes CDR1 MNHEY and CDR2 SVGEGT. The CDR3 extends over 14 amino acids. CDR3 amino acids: CASSYRQGVGEQYF. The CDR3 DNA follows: TGTGCCAGCAGTTACCGACAGGGGGTAGGAGAGCAGTACTTC.

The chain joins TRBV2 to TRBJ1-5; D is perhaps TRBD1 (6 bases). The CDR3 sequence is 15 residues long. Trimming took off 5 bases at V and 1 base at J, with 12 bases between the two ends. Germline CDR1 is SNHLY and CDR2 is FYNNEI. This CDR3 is CASSQQGWSNQPQHF. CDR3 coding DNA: TGTGCCAGCAGTCAACAGGGTTGGAGCAATCAGCCCCAGCATTTT.

The CDR3 DNA sequence: TGTGCCAGCAGTATACAGGGGGCTGGCTATGGCTACACCTTC. Amino acid sequence: CASSIQGAGYGYTF. V is TRBV27 and J is TRBJ1-2, with 9 bases lining up with TRBD1. CDR1 is MNHEY, CDR2 SMNVEV, per germline (reference sequence). CDR3 length equals 14 residues. The J segment lost 4 bases and the V segment lost 5 bases, leaving 5 bases of the junction unmatched.

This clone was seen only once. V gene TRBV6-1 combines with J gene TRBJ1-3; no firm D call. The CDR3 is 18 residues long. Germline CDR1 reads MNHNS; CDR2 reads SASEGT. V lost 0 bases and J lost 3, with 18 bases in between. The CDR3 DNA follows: TGTGCCAGCAGTGAAGCCCGGGGAAAAAGATATCGTGGAAACACCATATATTTT. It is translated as CASSEARGKRYRGNTIYF.

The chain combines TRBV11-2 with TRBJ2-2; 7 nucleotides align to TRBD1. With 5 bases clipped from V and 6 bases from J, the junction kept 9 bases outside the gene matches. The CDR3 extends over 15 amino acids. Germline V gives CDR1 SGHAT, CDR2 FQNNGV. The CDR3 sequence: CASSPGQVWPGELFF. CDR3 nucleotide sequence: TGTGCCAGCAGCCCCGGACAGGTCTGGCCCGGGGAGCTGTTTTTT.

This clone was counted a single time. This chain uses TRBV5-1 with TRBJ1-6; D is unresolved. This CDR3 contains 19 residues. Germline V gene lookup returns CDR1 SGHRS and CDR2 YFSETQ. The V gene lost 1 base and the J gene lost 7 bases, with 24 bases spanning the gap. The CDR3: CASSLSIFVVADKNSPLHF. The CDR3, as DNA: TGCGCCAGCAGCTTGTCCATCTTCGTTGTCGCAGACAAAAATTCACCCCTCCACTTT.

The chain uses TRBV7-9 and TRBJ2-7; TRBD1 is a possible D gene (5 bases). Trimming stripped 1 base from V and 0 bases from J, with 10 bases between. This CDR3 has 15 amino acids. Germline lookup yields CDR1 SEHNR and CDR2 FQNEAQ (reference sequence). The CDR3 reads CASSLGAGISYEQYF. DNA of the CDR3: TGTGCCAGCAGCTTAGGGGCAGGGATCTCCTACGAGCAGTACTTC. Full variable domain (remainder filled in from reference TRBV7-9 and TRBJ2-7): DTGVSQNPRHKITKRGQNVTFRCDPISEHNRLYWYRQTLGQGPEFLTYFQNEAQLEKSRLLSDRFSAERPKGSFSTLEIQRTEQGDSAMYLCASSLGAGISYEQYFGPGTRLTVT.

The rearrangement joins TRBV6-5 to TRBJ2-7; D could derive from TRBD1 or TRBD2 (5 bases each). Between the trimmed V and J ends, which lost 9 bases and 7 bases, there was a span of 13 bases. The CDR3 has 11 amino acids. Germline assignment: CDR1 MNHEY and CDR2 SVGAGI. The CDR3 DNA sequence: TGTGCCAGGGGGGAGACGGGGGAGCAGTACTTC. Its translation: CARGETGEQYF.

Written as DNA, the CDR3 is TGTGCCAGCAGCAAACTGCGCAGGGGGCAGGTCTATGGCTACACCTTC. It yields the protein CASSKLRRGQVYGYTF. The rearrangement links TRBV21-1 to TRBJ1-2; TRBD1, as called in the table, went unchecked against the DNA. TRBV21-1 is a documented pseudogene. This CDR3 has 16 amino acids.

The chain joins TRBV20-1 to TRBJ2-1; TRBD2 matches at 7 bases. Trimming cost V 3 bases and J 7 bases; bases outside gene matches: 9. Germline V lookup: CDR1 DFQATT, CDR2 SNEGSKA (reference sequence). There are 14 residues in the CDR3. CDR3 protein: CSASTTGGRNEQFF. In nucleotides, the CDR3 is TGCAGTGCTAGTACAACGGGAGGTCGAAATGAGCAGTTCTTC.

The CDR3 is CASSSGPGGYEQYF. DNA for the CDR3: TGTGCCAGCAGCTCGGGACCAGGGGGCTACGAGCAGTACTTC. The chain is built from TRBV7-7 and TRBJ2-7; 7 bases match TRBD1. This CDR3 is 14 amino acids long. With V trimmed by 4 bases and J by 3 bases, 6 bases remained unmatched. Germline assignment: CDR1 SSHAT and CDR2 FNYEAQ (reference sequence). The full variable domain, completed using reference TRBV7-7 and TRBJ2-7, is GAGVSQSPRYKVTKRGQDVTLRCDPISSHATLYWYQQALGQGPEFLTYFNYEAQPDKSGLPSDRFSAERPEGSISTLTIQRTEQRDSAMYRCASSSGPGGYEQYFGPGTRLTVT.

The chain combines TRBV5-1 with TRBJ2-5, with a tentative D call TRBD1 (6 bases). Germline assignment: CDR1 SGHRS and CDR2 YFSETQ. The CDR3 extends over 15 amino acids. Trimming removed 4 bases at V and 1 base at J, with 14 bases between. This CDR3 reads CASSTTGYSQETQYF. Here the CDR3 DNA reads TGCGCCAGCAGCACTACAGGGTATTCCCAAGAGACCCAGTACTTC.

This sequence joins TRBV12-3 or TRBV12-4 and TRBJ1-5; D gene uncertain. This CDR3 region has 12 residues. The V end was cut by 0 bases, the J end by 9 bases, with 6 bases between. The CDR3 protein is CASSLAPAPQHF. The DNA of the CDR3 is TGTGCCAGCAGTTTAGCGCCCGCGCCCCAGCATTTT.

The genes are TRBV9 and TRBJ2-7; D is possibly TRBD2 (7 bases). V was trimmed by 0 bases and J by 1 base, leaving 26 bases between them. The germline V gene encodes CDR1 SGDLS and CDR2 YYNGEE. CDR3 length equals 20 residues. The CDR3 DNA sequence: TGTGCCAGCAGCGTAGAGGCGGTCATGGTGGGGGGGCCGACATCCTACGAGCAGTACTTC. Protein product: CASSVEAVMVGGPTSYEQYF.

CDR3 nucleotide sequence: TGTGCCAGCAGCTCCACGCAGATGAACACTGAAGCTTTCTTT. It is translated as CASSSTQMNTEAFF. The rearrangement uses TRBV6-1 and TRBJ1-1; D gene ambiguous. Germline loops: CDR1 MNHNS, CDR2 SASEGT. The CDR3 runs 14 residues. V lost 6 bases and J 0 bases, leaving 11 bases between the germline ends.

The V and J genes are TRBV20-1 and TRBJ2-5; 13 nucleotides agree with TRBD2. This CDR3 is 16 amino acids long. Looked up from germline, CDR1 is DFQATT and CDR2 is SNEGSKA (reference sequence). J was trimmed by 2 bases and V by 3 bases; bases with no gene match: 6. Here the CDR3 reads CSASGGLAGKQETQYF. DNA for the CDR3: TGCAGTGCTAGTGGGGGACTAGCGGGAAAACAAGAGACCCAGTACTTC.

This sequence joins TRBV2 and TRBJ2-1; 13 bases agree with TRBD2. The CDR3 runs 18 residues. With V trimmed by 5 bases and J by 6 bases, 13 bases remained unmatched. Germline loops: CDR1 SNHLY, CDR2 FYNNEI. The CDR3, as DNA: TGTGCCAGCAGTTCAAGAAGGACTAGCGGGAGCGGCGGCAATGAGCAGTTCTTC. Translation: CASSSRRTSGSGGNEQFF.

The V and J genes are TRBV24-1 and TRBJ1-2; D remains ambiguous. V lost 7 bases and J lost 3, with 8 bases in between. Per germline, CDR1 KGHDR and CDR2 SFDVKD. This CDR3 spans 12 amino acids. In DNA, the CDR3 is TGTGCCACCAGCCGGGAGGACTATGGCTACACCTTC. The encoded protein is CATSREDYGYTF.